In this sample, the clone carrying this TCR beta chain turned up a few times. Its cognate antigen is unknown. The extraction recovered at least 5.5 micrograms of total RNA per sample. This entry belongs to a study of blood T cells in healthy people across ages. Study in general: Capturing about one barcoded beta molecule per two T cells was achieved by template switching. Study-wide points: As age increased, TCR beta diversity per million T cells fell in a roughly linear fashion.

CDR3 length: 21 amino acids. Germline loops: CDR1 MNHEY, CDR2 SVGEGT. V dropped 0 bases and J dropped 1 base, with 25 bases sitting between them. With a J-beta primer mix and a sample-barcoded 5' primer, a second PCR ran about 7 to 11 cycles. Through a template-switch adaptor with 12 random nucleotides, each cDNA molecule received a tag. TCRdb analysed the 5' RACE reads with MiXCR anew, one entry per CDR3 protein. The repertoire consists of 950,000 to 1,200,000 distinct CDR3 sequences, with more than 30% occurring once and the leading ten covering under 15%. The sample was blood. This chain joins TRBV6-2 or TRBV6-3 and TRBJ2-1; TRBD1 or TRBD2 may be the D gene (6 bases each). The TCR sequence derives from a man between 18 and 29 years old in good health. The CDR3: CASSYSGSRIEGGSSYNEQFF. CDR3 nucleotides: TGTGCCAGCAGTTACTCGGGTTCAAGAATAGAGGGGGGTTCTTCCTACAATGAGCAGTTCTTC.